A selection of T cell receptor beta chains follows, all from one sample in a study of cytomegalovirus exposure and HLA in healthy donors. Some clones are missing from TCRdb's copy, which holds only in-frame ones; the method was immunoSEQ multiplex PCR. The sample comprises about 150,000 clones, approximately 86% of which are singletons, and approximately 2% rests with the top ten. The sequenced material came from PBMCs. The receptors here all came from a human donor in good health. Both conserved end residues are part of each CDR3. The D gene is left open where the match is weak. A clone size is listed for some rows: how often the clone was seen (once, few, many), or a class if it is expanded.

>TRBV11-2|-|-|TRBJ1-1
CASSPRLSELNTEAFF
TGTGCCAGCAGCCCCAGACTCTCAGAACTGAACACTGAAGCTTTCTTT
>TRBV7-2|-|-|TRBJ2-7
CASSAGGPGYEQYF
TGTGCCAGCAGCGCCGGGGGACCAGGTTACGAGCAGTACTTC
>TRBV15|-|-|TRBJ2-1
CATSRDLGNEQFF
TGTGCCACCAGCAGAGATCTCGGGAATGAGCAGTTCTTC
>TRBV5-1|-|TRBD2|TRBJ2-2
CASSPVAGGTGELFF
TGCGCCAGCAGCCCGGTAGCGGGAGGCACCGGGGAGCTGTTTTTT
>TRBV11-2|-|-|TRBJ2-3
CASSYEQGPILTDTQYF
TGTGCCAGCAGCTACGAACAGGGCCCAATACTCACAGATACGCAGTATTTT
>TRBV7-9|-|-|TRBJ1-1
CASRPGGYDAEAFF
TGTGCCAGCAGACCAGGCGGGTATGACGCTGAAGCTTTCTTT
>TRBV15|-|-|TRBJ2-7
CATSSLRANEQYF
TGTGCCACCAGCTCTCTCAGGGCCAACGAGCAGTACTTC
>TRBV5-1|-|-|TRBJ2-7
CASSLAPQGFYEQYF
TGCGCCAGCAGCTTGGCCCCACAGGGTTTCTACGAGCAGTACTTC
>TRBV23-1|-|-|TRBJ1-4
CASSQSLDSNEKLFF
TGCGCCAGCAGTCAATCGCTGGACAGTAATGAAAAACTGTTTTTT
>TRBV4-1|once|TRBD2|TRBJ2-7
CASSHPLAGAYEQYF
TGCGCCAGCAGCCACCCCCTAGCGGGTGCCTACGAGCAGTACTTC
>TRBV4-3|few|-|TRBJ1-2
CASSQERVGGYYGYTF
TGCGCCAGCAGCCAAGAAAGGGTCGGGGGTTACTATGGCTACACCTTC
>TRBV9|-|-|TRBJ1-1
CASSVSDAVNTEAFF
TGTGCCAGCAGCGTTTCTGACGCGGTGAACACTGAAGCTTTCTTT
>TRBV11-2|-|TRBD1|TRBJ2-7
CASSLSGGASYEQYF
TGTGCCAGCAGCTTATCAGGGGGCGCCTCCTACGAGCAGTACTTC
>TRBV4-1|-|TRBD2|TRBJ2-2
CASSHQKATSGSLNTGELFF
TGCGCCAGCAGCCATCAAAAGGCGACTAGCGGGAGTTTGAACACCGGGGAGCTGTTTTTT
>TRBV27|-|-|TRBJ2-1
CASRLIQRTLSYNEQFF
TGTGCCAGCAGACTGATCCAACGGACACTCTCCTACAATGAGCAGTTCTTC
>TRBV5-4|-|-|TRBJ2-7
CASSFYLSGDIEQYF
TGTGCCAGCAGCTTTTACTTATCGGGGGATATCGAGCAGTACTTC
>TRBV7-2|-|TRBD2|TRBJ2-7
CASSLAGADNYEQYF
TGTGCCAGCAGCCTCGCGGGAGCGGATAACTACGAGCAGTACTTC
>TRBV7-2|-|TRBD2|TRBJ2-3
CASGSSGGRSTDTQYF
TGTGCCAGCGGGTCAAGCGGGGGGCGGAGCACAGATACGCAGTATTTT
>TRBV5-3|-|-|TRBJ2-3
CARSFTPVPGDTQYF
TGTGCCAGAAGCTTCACCCCTGTGCCGGGAGATACGCAGTATTTT
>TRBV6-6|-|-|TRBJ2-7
CASSYGQGRPSYEQYF
TGTGCCAGCAGTTACGGGCAGGGTCGACCTTCCTACGAGCAGTACTTC
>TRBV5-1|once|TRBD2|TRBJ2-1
CASSALAPNYNEQFF
TGCGCCAGCAGCGCACTAGCGCCCAACTACAATGAGCAGTTCTTC
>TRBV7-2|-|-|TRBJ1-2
CASSLDRNRYGYTF
TGTGCCAGCAGCTTAGACAGAAACAGATATGGCTACACCTTC
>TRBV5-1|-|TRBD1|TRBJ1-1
CASSLRGLTEAFF
TGCGCCAGCAGCTTAAGGGGGCTCACTGAAGCTTTCTTT
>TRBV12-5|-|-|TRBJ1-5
CASGPPGQSNQPQHF
TGTGCTAGTGGGCCCCCCGGACAAAGCAATCAGCCCCAGCATTTT
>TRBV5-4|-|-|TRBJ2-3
CASSLVGLREWFSTDTQYF
TGTGCCAGCAGCTTGGTGGGGTTACGGGAGTGGTTTAGCACAGATACGCAGTATTTT
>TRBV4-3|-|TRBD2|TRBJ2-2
CASSQETLAGGTGELFF
TGCGCCAGCAGCCAAGAGACACTAGCGGGGGGGACCGGGGAGCTGTTTTTT
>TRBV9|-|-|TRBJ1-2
CASSVVVGYGYTF
TGTGCCAGCAGCGTAGTAGTCGGGTATGGCTACACCTTC
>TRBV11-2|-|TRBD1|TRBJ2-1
CASSFTGTGLDEQFF
TGTGCCAGCAGCTTTACCGGGACAGGGCTCGATGAGCAGTTCTTC
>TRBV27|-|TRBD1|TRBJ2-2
CASSLGQIPNTGELFF
TGTGCCAGCAGTTTGGGACAGATCCCGAACACCGGGGAGCTGTTTTTT
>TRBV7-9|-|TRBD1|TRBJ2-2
CASSQRTGGETGELFF
TGTGCCAGCAGCCAACGGACAGGGGGAGAGACCGGGGAGCTGTTTTTT
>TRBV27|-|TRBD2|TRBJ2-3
CASNSGGGSLDTQYF
TGTGCCAGCAACTCTGGCGGCGGGAGTCTAGATACGCAGTATTTT
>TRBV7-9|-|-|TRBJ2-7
CASSLVRASGDEQYF
TGTGCCAGCAGCTTAGTCCGAGCCTCCGGGGACGAGCAGTACTTC
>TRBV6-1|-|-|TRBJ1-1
CASSEMAENTEAFF
TGTGCCAGCAGTGAAATGGCGGAGAACACTGAAGCTTTCTTT
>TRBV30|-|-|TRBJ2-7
CAWRQNYEQYF
TGTGCCTGGAGACAGAACTACGAGCAGTACTTC
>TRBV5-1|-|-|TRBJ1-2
CASSLVYRNYGYTF
TGCGCCAGCAGCTTGGTCTACAGAAACTATGGCTACACCTTC
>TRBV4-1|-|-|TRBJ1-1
CASSQEGGGGTEAFF
TGCGCCAGCAGCCAGGAGGGGGGCGGGGGCACTGAAGCTTTCTTT
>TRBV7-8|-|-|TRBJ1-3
CASSLGRAGNTIYF
TGTGCCAGCAGCTTAGGCAGGGCCGGAAACACCATATATTTT
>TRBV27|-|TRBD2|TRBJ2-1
CASSRTTQASGIMNEQFF
TGTGCCAGCAGTCGCACCACCCAAGCTAGCGGGATTATGAATGAGCAGTTCTTC
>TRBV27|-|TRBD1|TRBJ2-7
CASSPGQAYYEQYF
TGTGCCAGCAGTCCGGGACAGGCGTACTACGAGCAGTACTTC
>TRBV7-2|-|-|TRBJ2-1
CASTTSPRVHEQFF
TGTGCCAGCACCACGTCACCACGGGTTCATGAGCAGTTCTTC
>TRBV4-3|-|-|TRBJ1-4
CASSQDYGFRGEKLFF
TGCGCCAGCAGCCAAGATTATGGGTTTCGAGGTGAAAAACTGTTTTTT
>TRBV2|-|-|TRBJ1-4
CASKTASTNEKLFF
TGTGCCAGCAAGACAGCCTCAACTAATGAAAAACTGTTTTTT
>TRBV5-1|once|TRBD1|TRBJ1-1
CASKPQDDRGLPKIEAFF
TGCGCCAGCAAACCGCAGGACGACAGGGGGCTTCCTAAGATTGAAGCTTTCTTT
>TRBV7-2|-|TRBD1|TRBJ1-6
CASSLAPGQGASPLHF
TGTGCCAGCAGCTTAGCCCCCGGACAGGGGGCATCACCCCTCCACTTT
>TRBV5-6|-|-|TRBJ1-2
CASSLALLQTANYGYTF
TGTGCCAGCAGCTTGGCTCTGTTGCAAACTGCTAACTATGGCTACACCTTC
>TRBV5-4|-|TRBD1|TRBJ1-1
CASSPGQPNTEAFF
TGTGCCAGCAGCCCGGGACAGCCGAACACTGAAGCTTTCTTT
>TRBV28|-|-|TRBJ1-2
CASSSIGGYTF
TGTGCCAGCAGTTCTATTGGTGGCTACACCTTC
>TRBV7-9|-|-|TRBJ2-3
CASSLRGRGRSTDTQYF
TGTGCCAGCAGCTTACGGGGTCGAGGGAGGAGCACAGATACGCAGTATTTT
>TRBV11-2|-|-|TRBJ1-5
CASSLAAGLDQPQHF
TGTGCCAGCAGCTTAGCGGCAGGGTTGGATCAGCCCCAGCATTTT
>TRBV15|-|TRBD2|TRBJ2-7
CATSRITGTSSYEQYF
TGTGCCACCAGCAGAATAACCGGGACTAGCTCCTACGAGCAGTACTTC
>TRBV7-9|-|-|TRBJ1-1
CASRGPNTEAFF
TGTGCCAGTAGGGGCCCGAACACTGAAGCTTTCTTT
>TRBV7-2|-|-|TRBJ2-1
CASSFPGQRFF
TGTGCCAGCAGCTTTCCGGGACAACGGTTCTTC
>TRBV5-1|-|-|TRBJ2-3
CASSLYGTDTQYF
TGCGCCAGCAGCCTATACGGCACAGATACGCAGTATTTT